This T cell receptor (beta chain) was documented in a study of blood T cell repertoires in COVID-19. Study-level information: Some COVID-19 samples were acute and others convalescent; all came from the United States, Italy and Spain.

Per germline, CDR1 SNHLY and CDR2 FYNNEI. V shed 4 bases and J 2 bases; nucleotides not matched to a gene: 5. CDR3 length: 16 residues. While infection was still active, Seattle patients were enrolled and then followed longitudinally. Data came from immunoSEQ multiplex PCR; TCRdb stores just in-frame clones and leaves some out. The sample holds about 58,000 clones; 65% to 90% are singletons and the top ten take about 10%. The chain has TRBV2 and TRBJ2-5; 12 bases agree with TRBD2. This clonotype was obtained from a man aged 50-59 years with COVID-19, enrolled during active disease. The sample taken for sequencing was peripheral blood. The CDR3 here is CASSGNGLAGQETQYF. The CDR3 DNA reads as TGTGCCAGCAGTGGAAACGGACTAGCGGGGCAAGAGACCCAGTACTTC.